Listed here are 23 T cell receptor beta chains from one sample, sequenced in a study of human T cells and chemical hapten exposure. TCRdb called the RACE reads again in MiXCR, with one record for every CDR3 protein. This sample has 300,000 to 450,000 distinct CDR3 sequences, with 4.5% to 6% found just once. Time point denoted: pre-sensitization, week 0. Treatment here: therapeutic diphenylcyclopropenone sensitization with weekly scalp DPC. Sequences were derived from whole blood, sampled in connection with sensitization to the hapten diphenylcyclopropenone (DPC). Receptors were obtained from a woman in her 50s with alopecia areata. Some clones in this sample may be carry-over from other donors' samples.

CDR3 loop: CASSRGLGALVDEQFF. CDR3 nucleotides: TGTGCCAGTAGTAGGGGACTAGGGGCCCTCGTTGATGAGCAGTTCTTC. The V and J genes are TRBV19 and TRBJ2-1; the match to TRBD2 covers 8 bases. This CDR3 is 16 amino acids long. Germline CDR1 LNHDA, CDR2 SQIVND (reference sequence). V lost 4 bases and J lost 8; bases outside the gene matches: 13.

This clonotype was counted only a few times. The rearrangement links TRBV30 to TRBJ1-1, with D perhaps TRBD1 (5 bases). The CDR3 covers 12 residues. Germline-derived CDR1 and CDR2 are GTSNPN and SVGIG (reference sequence). Deletions cut 8 bases from V and 6 bases from J, with 16 bases between. CDR3 nucleotide sequence: TGTGCCCGCCGGCCCCGAGGGGCTGAAGCTTTCTTT. It specifies CARRPRGAEAFF.

This clonotype was recorded many times. The J gene is TRBJ1-2, the V gene TRBV28; TRBD1 matches at 7 bases. Germline CDR1 MDHEN, CDR2 SYDVKM. This CDR3 contains 13 residues. Trimming cost V 6 bases and J 4 bases; bases outside gene matches: 5. CDR3 nucleotide sequence: TGTGCCAGCAGAGTCGACAGGGCCTATGGCTACACCTTC. The encoded protein is CASRVDRAYGYTF.

This clonotype was detected many times. V and J are TRBV12-3 or TRBV12-4 and TRBJ2-1, with TRBD2 matching over 7 bases. This CDR3 spans 14 amino acids. Trimming cost V 3 bases and J 9 bases; bases outside gene matches: 8. CDR3 loop: CASSFSGGEGEQFF. Written as DNA, the CDR3 is TGTGCCAGCAGTTTTAGCGGCGGGGAGGGTGAGCAGTTCTTC.

The rearrangement links TRBV18 to TRBJ1-1, with 8 bases aligning to TRBD1. CDR1 and CDR2 (germline): KGHSH, LQKENI. V lost 2 bases, J lost 5 bases, and 7 bases stayed unmatched. This CDR3 is built from 15 residues. For the CDR3, the DNA is TGTGCCAGCTCACCAGCCCAGGGGGCGCGAACTGAAGCTTTCTTT. This sequence encodes CASSPAQGARTEAFF.

This chain connects TRBV30 to TRBJ2-3; either TRBD1 or TRBD2 may fit D (6 bases each). The V and J ends lost 0 bases and 6 bases respectively, with 19 bases between them. This CDR3 is 16 amino acids long. Germline lookup yields CDR1 GTSNPN and CDR2 SVGIG (reference sequence). In nucleotides, the CDR3 is TGTGCCTGGAGTGTAGGAGGAGGGGGGAGAGCGGATACGCAGTATTTT. Encoded protein: CAWSVGGGGRADTQYF.

This clonotype was observed many times. The chain is built from TRBV6-6 and TRBJ1-2; 11 nucleotides align to TRBD1. CDR3 length: 15 residues. The germline CDR1 and CDR2 sequences are MNHNY and SVGAGI (reference sequence). V dropped 0 bases and J dropped 8; count of bases not matched to a gene: 5. CDR3 protein: CASSYSGQGAGGYTF. The CDR3 DNA reads as TGTGCCAGCAGTTACTCTGGACAGGGGGCGGGAGGCTACACCTTC.

This clonotype has at least ten counts. The gene calls are TRBV12-3 or TRBV12-4 and TRBJ1-2; D is unclear. The CDR3 extends over 11 amino acids. The V gene lost 4 bases and the J gene lost 4 bases, with 4 bases spanning the gap. In DNA form, the CDR3 reads TGTGCCAGCAGTTCCGCCTATGGCTACACCTTC. Its protein product is CASSSAYGYTF.

The chain recombines TRBV20-1 with TRBJ2-3; 12 bases match TRBD1. J was trimmed by 5 bases and V by 6 bases; bases with no gene match: 9. CDR1 and CDR2 from the germline V gene are DFQATT and SNEGSKA (reference sequence). The CDR3 spans 15 residues. The CDR3 DNA sequence: TGCAGTGCCAACCCGGGACAGGGGGCGGGAGATACGCAGTATTTT. Translating it yields CSANPGQGAGDTQYF.

The chain couples TRBV13 to TRBJ1-2, with D possibly matching TRBD1 (6 bases). The CDR3 spans 14 residues. V lost 3 bases, J lost 4 bases, and 12 bases lay in between. CDR1 is PRHDT, CDR2 FYEKMQ, per germline (reference sequence). The CDR3 coding sequence is TGTGCCAGCAGCTTTCGGACAGACCTCTATGGCTACACCTTC. It codes for CASSFRTDLYGYTF. Combining the CDR3 with reference TRBV13 and TRBJ1-2 gives the whole variable domain AAGVIQSPRHLIKEKRETATLKCYPIPRHDTVYWYQQGPGQDPQFLISFYEKMQSDKGSIPDRFSAQQFSDYHSELNMSSLELGDSALYFCASSFRTDLYGYTFGSGTRLTVV.

This clonotype has more than one count but fewer than ten. The chain employs TRBV6-5 and TRBJ1-2; D is unclear. Germline values: CDR1 MNHEY, CDR2 SVGAGI. This CDR3 has 13 residues. The ends were cut back, 4 bases at V and 5 bases at J, with 11 bases in the middle. The CDR3 protein is CASSSGLSYGYTF. The CDR3 DNA is TGTGCCAGCAGTTCTGGTTTGAGTTATGGCTACACCTTC.

This clonotype was detected many times. The chain has TRBV29-1 and TRBJ2-4; the D call may be TRBD1 or TRBD2 (5 bases each). The CDR3 sequence is 14 residues long. Trimming took 1 base from V and 3 from J, leaving 10 bases between them. Germline loops: CDR1 SQVTM, CDR2 ANQGSEA. The CDR3 DNA reads as TGCAGCGTTGAAGGTCTGGGGGTCAAAAACATTCAGTACTTC. It encodes CSVEGLGVKNIQYF.

This clonotype appeared many times. J is TRBJ2-1 and V is TRBV12-3 or TRBV12-4; D unclear. This CDR3 comprises 14 residues. V was clipped by 1 base and J by 2 bases, with 6 bases between them. Written as DNA, the CDR3 is TGTGCCAGCAGTTTAGAGGGTGCCTACAATGAGCAGTTCTTC. It specifies CASSLEGAYNEQFF.

This clonotype was seen ten or more times. The DNA of the CDR3 is TGTGCCAGCAGTTTAGGACAGATCTACGAGCAGTACTTC. Its translation: CASSLGQIYEQYF. The gene calls are TRBV12-3 or TRBV12-4 and TRBJ2-7; perhaps TRBD1 as D (5 bases). The length of the CDR3 is 13 residues. Trimming took 1 base from V and 3 from J, leaving 7 bases between them.

This clonotype was seen many times. The genes are TRBV2 and TRBJ2-1; 10 bases line up with TRBD2. Germline loops: CDR1 SNHLY, CDR2 FYNNEI. CDR3 length equals 16 residues. V shed 7 bases and J 10 bases; nucleotides not matched to a gene: 16. For the CDR3, the DNA is TGTGCCAGCACATTAGCGGGGGGTATCCCTAGGACGGAGCAGTTCTTC. The encoded protein is CASTLAGGIPRTEQFF.

Notes on this clonotype: A single base separates this from a much larger clone, so it may be a read error. The rearrangement joins TRBV12-3 or TRBV12-4 to TRBJ2-7; D call uncertain. This CDR3 comprises 13 residues. As DNA, the CDR3 is TGTTCCAGCAGTGCCTCCCGCGTAGGAGAGCAGTACTTC. It translates to CSSSASRVGEQYF.

This clonotype was picked up many times. The CDR3: CASSLHGTSGGWYNEQFF. As DNA, the CDR3 is TGTGCCAGCAGTTTACATGGGACTAGCGGGGGGTGGTACAATGAGCAGTTCTTC. The chain couples TRBV12-3 or TRBV12-4 to TRBJ2-1; 15 positions match TRBD2. The ends lost 2 bases at V and 4 bases at J; junction bases unmatched: 6. The CDR3 has 18 residues.

The gene calls are TRBV7-9 and TRBJ1-1; 7 nucleotides match TRBD1. With V trimmed by 4 bases and J by 6 bases, 14 bases remained unmatched. The CDR3 length is 16 residues. The germline V gene has CDR1 SEHNR and CDR2 FQNEAQ (reference sequence). The CDR3 DNA reads as TGTGCCAGCAGCTCGAACAACAGGGGAATGGGTCCTGAAGCTTTCTTT. It codes for CASSSNNRGMGPEAFF.

J is TRBJ1-5 and V is TRBV21-1. TRBV21-1 is noted as a pseudogene. This CDR3 is built from 15 residues. The DNA for the CDR3 is TGTGCCGGGAATAAAAGCCGGATTAGCAATCAGCCCCAGCATTTT. Its translation: CAGNKSRISNQPQHF.

This clonotype was observed a few times. The chain combines TRBV24-1 with TRBJ2-1, with D possibly being TRBD2 (5 bases). The CDR3 runs 16 residues. V lost 4 bases and J 8 bases, leaving 20 bases between the germline ends. Germline V gives CDR1 KGHDR, CDR2 SFDVKD. The CDR3, as DNA: TGTGCCACCAGTGACTCCGGGGTCCGCCCTGTGGATGAGCAGTTCTTC. Translating it yields CATSDSGVRPVDEQFF.

This clonotype came up many times. This chain links TRBV13 with TRBJ2-1, with 10 bases fitting TRBD1. V trimming: 4 bases; J trimming: 5 bases; junction bases outside the gene matches: 5. This CDR3 region has 15 residues. Germline CDR1 is PRHDT and CDR2 is FYEKMQ (reference sequence). DNA for the CDR3: TGTGCCAGCAGCTCACCGGGACAGGGGAACAATGAGCAGTTCTTC. This translates into CASSSPGQGNNEQFF.

Only a few counts were recorded for this clonotype. CDR3 nucleotide sequence: TGCGCCAGCAGCTTGGAGGGGACTCTCAATGAGCAGTTCTTC. It is translated as CASSLEGTLNEQFF. The V gene is TRBV5-1, the J gene TRBJ2-1, with D possibly TRBD2 on 6 matching bases. V lost 0 bases and J 6 bases, leaving 10 bases between the germline ends. Germline-derived CDR1 and CDR2 are SGHRS and YFSETQ. CDR3 length equals 14 residues. Variable domain in full (rest from reference TRBV5-1 and TRBJ2-1): KAGVTQTPRYLIKTRGQQVTLSCSPISGHRSVSWYQQTPGQGLQFLFEYFSETQRNKGNFPGRFSGRQFSNSRSEMNVSTLELGDSALYLCASSLEGTLNEQFFGPGTRLTVL.

This clonotype was observed a handful of times. The gene calls are TRBV20-1 and TRBJ2-3, with D unclear. Deletions cut 3 bases from V and 6 bases from J, with 4 bases between. CDR3 length equals 10 residues. CDR1 and CDR2 (germline): DFQATT, SNEGSKA (reference sequence). CDR3 loop: CSASMDTQYF. For the CDR3, the DNA is TGCAGTGCTAGTATGGATACGCAGTATTTT.